Detailed here is one T cell receptor (beta chain). This specimen includes other DNA sequences encoding the same CDR3. This specimen comes from a study of shared clonotypes between healthy human individuals. Clones were sequenced by immunoSEQ multiplex PCR, and TCRdb holds only the in-frame ones, with some missing. Of 2,500,000 or so clones in the sample, approximately 94% were seen once. The specimen was naive CD4+ T cells sorted from blood. Subset defined: CD45RA+ positively selected. This TCR was sampled from a man between 18 and 29 years old in good health.

This CDR3 reads CASRLAGPTDTQYF. CDR3 DNA sequence: TGTGCCAGCAGACTAGCGGGGCCCACAGATACGCAGTATTTT. This chain uses TRBV6-5 with TRBJ2-3, with 10 bases matching TRBD2. The CDR3 covers 14 residues. V lost 6 bases, J lost 2 bases, and 2 bases stayed unmatched. Germline CDR1 and CDR2: MNHEY and SVGAGI.